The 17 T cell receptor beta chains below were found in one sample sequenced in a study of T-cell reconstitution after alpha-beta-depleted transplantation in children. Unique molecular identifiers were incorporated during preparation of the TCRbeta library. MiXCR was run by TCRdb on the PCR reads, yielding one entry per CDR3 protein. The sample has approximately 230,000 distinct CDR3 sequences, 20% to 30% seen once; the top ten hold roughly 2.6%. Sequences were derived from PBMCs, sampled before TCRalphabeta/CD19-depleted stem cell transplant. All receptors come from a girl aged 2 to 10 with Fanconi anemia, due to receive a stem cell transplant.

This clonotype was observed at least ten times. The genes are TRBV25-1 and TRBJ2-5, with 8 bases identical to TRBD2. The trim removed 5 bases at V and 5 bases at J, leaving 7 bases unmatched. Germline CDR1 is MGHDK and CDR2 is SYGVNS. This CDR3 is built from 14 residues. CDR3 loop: CASSQAAGVETQYF. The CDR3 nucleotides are TGTGCCAGCAGTCAGGCAGCGGGAGTGGAGACCCAGTACTTC.

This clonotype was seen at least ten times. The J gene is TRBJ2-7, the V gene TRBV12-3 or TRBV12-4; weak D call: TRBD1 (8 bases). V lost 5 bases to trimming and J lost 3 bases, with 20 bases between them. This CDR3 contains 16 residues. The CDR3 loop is CASSPTGGAGDYEQYF. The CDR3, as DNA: TGTGCCAGCAGTCCAACAGGGGGGGCGGGAGACTACGAGCAGTACTTC.

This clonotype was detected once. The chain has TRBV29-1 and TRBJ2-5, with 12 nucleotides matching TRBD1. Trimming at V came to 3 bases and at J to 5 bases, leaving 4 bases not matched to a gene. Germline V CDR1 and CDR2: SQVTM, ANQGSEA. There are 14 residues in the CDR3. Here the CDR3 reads CSVEGTGGRETQYF. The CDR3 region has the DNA TGCAGCGTTGAGGGGACAGGGGGCAGGGAGACCCAGTACTTC.

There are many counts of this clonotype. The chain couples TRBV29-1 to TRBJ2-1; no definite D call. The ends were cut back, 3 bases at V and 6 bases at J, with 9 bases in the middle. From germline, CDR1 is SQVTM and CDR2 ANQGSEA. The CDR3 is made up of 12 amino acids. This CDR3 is CSVDSPRNEQFF. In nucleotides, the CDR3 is TGCAGCGTTGACAGCCCTCGCAATGAGCAGTTCTTC.

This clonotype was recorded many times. In DNA, the CDR3 is TGTGCCATCAGTGAGGCCGGGACAGGGGGCGACTATGGCTACACCTTC. Its protein is CAISEAGTGGDYGYTF. This rearrangement joins TRBV10-3 to TRBJ1-2; TRBD1 matches 12 bases. CDR1 and CDR2 (germline): ENHRY, SYGVKD. J was trimmed by 3 bases and V by 2 bases; bases with no gene match: 4. CDR3 length: 16 residues.

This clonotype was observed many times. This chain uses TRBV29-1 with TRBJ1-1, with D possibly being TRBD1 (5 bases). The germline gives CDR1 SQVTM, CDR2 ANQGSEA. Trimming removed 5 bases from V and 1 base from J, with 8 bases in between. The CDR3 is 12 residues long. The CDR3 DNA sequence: TGCAGCGTTCAGGGACGGAACACTGAAGCTTTCTTT. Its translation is CSVQGRNTEAFF.

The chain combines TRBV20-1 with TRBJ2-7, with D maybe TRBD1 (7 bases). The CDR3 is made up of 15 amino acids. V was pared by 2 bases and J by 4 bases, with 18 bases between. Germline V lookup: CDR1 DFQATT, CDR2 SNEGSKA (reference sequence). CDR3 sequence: CSARPPQGGGYEQYF. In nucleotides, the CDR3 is TGCAGTGCTAGACCCCCCCAGGGGGGTGGGTACGAGCAGTACTTC.

The CDR3 sequence is CASSLGLGNEQFF. CDR3 DNA sequence: TGTGCCAGCAGCTTGGGACTGGGCAATGAGCAGTTCTTC. The J gene is TRBJ2-1, the V gene TRBV7-8; D possibly corresponds to TRBD2 (6 bases). This CDR3 has 13 residues. The germline V gene has CDR1 SGHVS and CDR2 FQNEAQ. Deletions cut 3 bases from V and 6 bases from J, with 9 bases between.

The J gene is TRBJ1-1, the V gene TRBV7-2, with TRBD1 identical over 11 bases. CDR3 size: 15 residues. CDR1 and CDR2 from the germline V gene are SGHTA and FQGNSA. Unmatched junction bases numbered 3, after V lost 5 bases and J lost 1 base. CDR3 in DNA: TGTGCCAGCAGCCCGGACAGGGGGCGGAACACTGAAGCTTTCTTT. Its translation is CASSPDRGRNTEAFF.

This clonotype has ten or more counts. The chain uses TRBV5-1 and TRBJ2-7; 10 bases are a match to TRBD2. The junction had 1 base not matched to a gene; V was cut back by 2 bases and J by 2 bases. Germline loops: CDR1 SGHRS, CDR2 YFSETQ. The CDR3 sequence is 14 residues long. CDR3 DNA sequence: TGCGCCAGCAGCTTTAGCGGGAGGCCCTACGAGCAGTACTTC. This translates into CASSFSGRPYEQYF.

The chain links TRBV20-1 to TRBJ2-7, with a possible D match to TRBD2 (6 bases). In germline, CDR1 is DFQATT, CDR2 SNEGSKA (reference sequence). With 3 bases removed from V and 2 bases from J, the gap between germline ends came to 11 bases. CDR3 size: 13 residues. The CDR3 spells CSASTSRTYEQYF. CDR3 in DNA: TGCAGTGCTAGTACTAGCCGTACCTACGAGCAGTACTTC.

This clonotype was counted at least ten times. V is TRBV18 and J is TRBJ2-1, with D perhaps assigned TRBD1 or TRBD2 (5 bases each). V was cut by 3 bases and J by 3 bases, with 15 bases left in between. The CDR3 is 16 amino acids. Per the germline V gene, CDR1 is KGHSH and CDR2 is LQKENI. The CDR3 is CASSPQTGTFYNEQFF. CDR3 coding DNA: TGTGCCAGCTCACCTCAGACCGGGACCTTCTACAATGAGCAGTTCTTC.

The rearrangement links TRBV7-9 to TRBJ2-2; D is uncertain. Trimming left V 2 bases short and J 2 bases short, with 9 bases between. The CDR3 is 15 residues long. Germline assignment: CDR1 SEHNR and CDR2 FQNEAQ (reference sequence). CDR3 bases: TGTGCCAGCAGCTTAATGTTCGGCAACACCGGGGAGCTGTTTTTT. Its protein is CASSLMFGNTGELFF.

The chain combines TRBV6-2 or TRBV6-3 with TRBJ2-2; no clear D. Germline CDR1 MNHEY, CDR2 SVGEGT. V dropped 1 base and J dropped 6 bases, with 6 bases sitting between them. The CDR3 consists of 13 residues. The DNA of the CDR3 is TGTGCCAGCAGTTACTTCGTTTCCGGGGAGCTGTTTTTT. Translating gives CASSYFVSGELFF.

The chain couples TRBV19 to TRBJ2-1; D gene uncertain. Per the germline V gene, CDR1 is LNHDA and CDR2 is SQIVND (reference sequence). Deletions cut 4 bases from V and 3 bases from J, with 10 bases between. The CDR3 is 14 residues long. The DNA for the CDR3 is TGTGCCAGTAGTACTCCTGGGGTCTACAATGAGCAGTTCTTC. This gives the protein CASSTPGVYNEQFF.

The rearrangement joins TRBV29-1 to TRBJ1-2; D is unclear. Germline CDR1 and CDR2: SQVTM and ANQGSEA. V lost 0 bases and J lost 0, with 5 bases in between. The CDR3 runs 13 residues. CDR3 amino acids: CSVEEWANYGYTF. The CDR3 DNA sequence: TGCAGCGTTGAAGAATGGGCTAACTATGGCTACACCTTC. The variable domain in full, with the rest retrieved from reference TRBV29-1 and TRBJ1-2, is SAVISQKPSRDICQRGTSLTIQCQVDSQVTMMFWYRQQPGQSLTLIATANQGSEATYESGFVIDKFPISRPNLTFSTLTVSNMSPEDSSIYLCSVEEWANYGYTFGSGTRLTVV.

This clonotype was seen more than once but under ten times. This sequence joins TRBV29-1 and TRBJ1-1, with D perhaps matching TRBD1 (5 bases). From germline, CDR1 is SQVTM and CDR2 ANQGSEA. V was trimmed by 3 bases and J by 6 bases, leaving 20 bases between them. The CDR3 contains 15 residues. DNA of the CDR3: TGCAGCGTTGACAGGGTTCACGGTTTTTGGGCTGAAGCTTTCTTT. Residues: CSVDRVHGFWAEAFF.